Given below is one T cell receptor beta chain in context. Source study methods: Quantification of nucleated cells was approximated via reference gene primer amplification. Produced via immunoSEQ multiplex PCR; TCRdb's table is partial and in-frame only. D and trimming come from the DNA, and the V and J calls and clone size come from that table. The sample consists of roughly 100,000 clones, more than 80% of them appearing once. The data are from a study of blood T cell repertoires in COVID-19. The length of the CDR3 is 14 residues. The germline CDR1 and CDR2 sequences are GTSNPN and SVGIG (reference sequence). The V end was cut by 4 bases, the J end by 4 bases, with 14 bases between.

This receptor was obtained from a human donor in a cohort sampled during active COVID-19. Source material: peripheral blood. J is TRBJ1-3 and V is TRBV30, with D perhaps TRBD1 (6 bases). The CDR3, as DNA: TGTGCCTGGAATACAGGGTCCGGAGGAAACACCATATATTTT. Translation gives CAWNTGSGGNTIYF.